This entry features one T cell receptor beta chain sequence. No antigen is known for it. The data were produced by immunoSEQ multiplex PCR, yet TCRdb's version contains in-frame clones alone and is incomplete. The table has approximately 100,000 clones, roughly nine tenths seen once; the top ten hold 0.55% to 0.95%. This sample stems from a study of siplizumab effects on memory and regulatory T cells. Findings and limits, study-wide: Most alloreactive clones went unmapped to unstimulated subsets; only a minor fraction mapped. For siplizumab cultures, the suppressive function of their proliferating Tregs was not confirmed.

CDR1 and CDR2 from the germline V gene are LGHNT and FRNRAP. The ends lost 3 bases at V and 9 bases at J; junction bases unmatched: 11. The CDR3 is 16 amino acids. The clonotype was recovered from a human donor in good health. This chain links TRBV12-5 with TRBJ2-1; TRBD2 agrees at 10 bases. The sequencing input was Tregs sorted from blood. CDR3 region: CASGLGQAGGPGEQFF. CDR3 DNA: TGTGCTAGTGGTTTAGGGCAAGCGGGAGGGCCGGGTGAGCAGTTCTTC.